This passage covers 4 T cell receptor beta chains from one sample sequenced in a study of T cell responses to AZD1222 COVID-19 vaccine. The repertoire was sequenced with immunoSEQ multiplex PCR; TCRdb's copy has only in-frame clones and lacks some. The sample holds about 160,000 clones; just over 90% are singletons and the top ten take around 4%. The sample was peripheral blood, taken on day 0 of MenACWY control vaccination. The receptors derive from an adult in good health.

The chain has TRBV7-3 and TRBJ2-3; D is unresolved. Germline loops: CDR1 SGHTA, CDR2 FQGTGA. Trimming took 0 bases from V and 2 from J, leaving 12 bases between them. CDR3 length: 16 amino acids. The CDR3 here is CASSLTRRVNTDTQYF. CDR3 DNA sequence: TGTGCCAGCAGCTTAACTAGGCGAGTCAACACAGATACGCAGTATTTT.

This clone was detected only once. This chain uses TRBV10-3 with TRBJ1-5; 11 nucleotides agree with TRBD1. CDR3 length: 13 amino acids. The ends lost 8 bases at V and 7 bases at J; junction bases unmatched: 4. Germline CDR1 and CDR2: ENHRY and SYGVKD. CDR3 bases: TGTGCCATCGTAGGACAGGGGGCGCAGCCCCAGCATTTT. Translating it yields CAIVGQGAQPQHF.

The gene calls are TRBV5-1 and TRBJ1-5, with a tentative D call TRBD1 (5 bases). The germline V gene encodes CDR1 SGHRS and CDR2 YFSETQ. The CDR3 length is 13 residues. V lost 5 bases to trimming and J lost 0 bases, with 6 bases between them. The DNA of the CDR3 is TGCGCCAGCAGACAGGATAGCAATCAGCCCCAGCATTTT. It codes for CASRQDSNQPQHF.

This chain joins TRBV6-5 and TRBJ1-1; the D is unclear. V lost 4 bases and J lost 4, with 10 bases in between. This CDR3 has 13 residues. From germline, CDR1 is MNHEY and CDR2 SVGAGI. The CDR3 reads CASSSIRSTEAFF. The CDR3 DNA reads as TGTGCCAGCAGTTCAATTCGGAGCACTGAAGCTTTCTTT.